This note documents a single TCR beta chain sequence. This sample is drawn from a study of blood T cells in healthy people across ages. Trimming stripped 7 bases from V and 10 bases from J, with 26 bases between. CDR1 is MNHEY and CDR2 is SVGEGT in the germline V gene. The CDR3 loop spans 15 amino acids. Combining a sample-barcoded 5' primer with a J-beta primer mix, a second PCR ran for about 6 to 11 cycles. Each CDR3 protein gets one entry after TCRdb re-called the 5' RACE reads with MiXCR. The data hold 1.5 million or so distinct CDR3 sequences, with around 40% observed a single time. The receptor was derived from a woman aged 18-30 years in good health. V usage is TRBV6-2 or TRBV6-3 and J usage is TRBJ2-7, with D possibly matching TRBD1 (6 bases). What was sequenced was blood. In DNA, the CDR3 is TGTGCCAGCAATTCAGGGGCGAGTCGACGTGGAGCCCAGTACTTC. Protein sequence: CASNSGASRRGAQYF.